Listed below are T cell receptor beta chains from one sample, sequenced in a study of cytomegalovirus exposure and HLA in healthy donors. Generated by immunoSEQ multiplex PCR, the TCRdb table keeps only in-frame clones and is missing some. The repertoire has roughly 150,000 clones, approximately 81% of them found once; the top ten carry 2% to 3%. Sequences were obtained from PBMCs. These receptor sequences come from a man aged 25-40 years in good health and CMV-seropositive. The CDR3 runs from the conserved cysteine through the conserved F or W. A D gene is named only where the DNA matches it firmly. Part of the rows lack a size; the others show once, few, many or a class for expanded clones.

D | J | V | size | CDR3 | DNA
. | TRBJ1-2 | TRBV5-4 | . | CASCTDGNYGYTF | TGTGCCAGCTGCACTGACGGGAACTATGGCTACACCTTC
TRBD2 | TRBJ2-1 | TRBV6-6 | . | CASSFLAARTDEQFF | TGTGCCAGCAGTTTTCTAGCGGCCCGTACGGATGAGCAGTTCTTC
. | TRBJ1-2 | TRBV18 | few | CASSPVSVREDYGYTF | TGTGCCAGCTCACCGGTATCTGTCCGGGAGGACTATGGCTACACCTTC
. | TRBJ1-5 | TRBV19 | . | CASSGQNNNQPQHF | TGTGCCAGTAGTGGACAAAATAATAATCAGCCCCAGCATTTT
. | TRBJ2-3 | TRBV11-2 | . | CASRHIQDTQYF | TGTGCCAGCAGGCACATTCAGGATACGCAGTATTTT
TRBD1 | TRBJ2-7 | TRBV11-2 | . | CASSRTTGDYEQYF | TGTGCCAGCAGTCGAACGACAGGGGACTACGAGCAGTACTTC
. | TRBJ1-4 | TRBV7-9 | . | CASSSQGAGREKLFF | TGTGCCAGCAGCTCGCAGGGCGCCGGTAGAGAAAAACTGTTTTTT
. | TRBJ2-3 | TRBV4-2 | . | CASSHGGEGSDTQYF | TGTGCCAGCAGCCACGGGGGAGAGGGTTCAGATACGCAGTATTTT
TRBD1 | TRBJ2-5 | TRBV9 | . | CASSVSGTEETQYF | TGTGCCAGCAGCGTATCCGGGACAGAAGAGACCCAGTACTTC
. | TRBJ1-1 | TRBV21-1 | . | CASSKAEKLIRGYGTEAFF | TGTGCCAGCAGCAAAGCGGAGAAGCTGATAAGGGGGTATGGCACTGAAGCTTTCTTT
. | TRBJ1-3 | TRBV6-6 | few | CASSYGAVGNTIYF | TGTGCCAGCAGTTACGGGGCAGTTGGAAACACCATATATTTT
. | TRBJ1-5 | TRBV27 | . | CASSSLGLGKQPQHF | TGTGCCAGCAGTTCCCTCGGACTGGGAAAACAGCCCCAGCATTTT
. | TRBJ1-4 | TRBV9 | . | CASSGGLGNEKLFF | TGTGCCAGCAGCGGGGGGCTCGGTAATGAAAAACTGTTTTTT
TRBD2 | TRBJ2-1 | TRBV5-1 | . | CASSLRASGNEQFF | TGCGCCAGCAGCTTGAGGGCTAGCGGCAATGAGCAGTTCTTC
. | TRBJ2-3 | TRBV4-3 | . | CASSQDVGGTTDTQYF | TGCGCCAGCAGCCAAGATGTGGGCGGGACCACAGATACGCAGTATTTT
TRBD2 | TRBJ2-1 | TRBV9 | . | CASSDGAGGYNEQFF | TGTGCCAGCAGCGACGGAGCGGGAGGGTACAATGAGCAGTTCTTC
. | TRBJ1-2 | TRBV10-2 | . | CASTQGSNYGYTF | TGCGCCAGCACCCAGGGTTCTAACTATGGCTACACCTTC
TRBD1 | TRBJ1-2 | TRBV7-2 | . | CASSLVGTGSFLSYGYTF | TGTGCCAGCAGCTTAGTTGGGACAGGGAGTTTTCTGAGCTATGGCTACACCTTC
TRBD2 | TRBJ2-3 | TRBV4-1 | . | CASSQVPSGLGDTQYF | TGCGCCAGCAGCCAAGTCCCCTCGGGACTAGGAGATACGCAGTATTTT
TRBD1 | TRBJ2-2 | TRBV2 | . | CASSKGQITGELFF | TGTGCCAGCAGCAAGGGACAGATCACCGGGGAGCTGTTTTTT
. | TRBJ1-3 | TRBV9 | . | CASSVDIGVSFSGNTIYF | TGTGCCAGCAGCGTAGATATAGGGGTCTCCTTTTCTGGAAACACCATATATTTT
TRBD2 | TRBJ2-7 | TRBV9 | . | CASSSSGTSGNEQYF | TGTGCCAGCAGCTCCTCCGGGACTAGCGGGAACGAGCAGTACTTC
. | TRBJ1-1 | TRBV19 | . | CATRAFNTEAFF | TGTGCCACTAGGGCCTTCAACACTGAAGCTTTCTTT
. | TRBJ2-5 | TRBV10-2 | . | CASRVREETQYF | TGCGCCAGCAGAGTCAGGGAAGAGACCCAGTACTTC
TRBD2 | TRBJ2-1 | TRBV11-3 | . | CASSPRTSGRLNEQFF | TGTGCCAGCAGCCCCCGGACTAGCGGGAGATTGAATGAGCAGTTCTTC
. | TRBJ1-2 | TRBV27 | . | CASSLWSGNSGGYTF | TGTGCCAGCAGTTTATGGTCGGGGAACAGCGGGGGCTACACCTTC
. | TRBJ2-1 | TRBV10-1 | . | CASSAGAYNEQFF | TGCGCCAGCAGTGCCGGGGCCTACAATGAGCAGTTCTTC
TRBD2 | TRBJ2-5 | TRBV5-1 | . | CASSPQLAGEETQYF | TGCGCCAGCAGCCCTCAACTAGCGGGAGAGGAGACCCAGTACTTC
TRBD1 | TRBJ1-2 | TRBV28 | . | CASSLSEGAGGYTF | TGTGCCAGCAGTTTAAGTGAGGGGGCGGGTGGCTACACCTTC
. | TRBJ2-1 | TRBV7-9 | few | CSSSFGGGEQFF | TGTTCCAGCAGCTTCGGGGGAGGTGAGCAGTTCTTC
. | TRBJ2-1 | TRBV9 | . | CASSFDSHNEQFF | TGTGCCAGCAGCTTCGACTCACACAATGAGCAGTTCTTC
TRBD2 | TRBJ2-1 | TRBV10-3 | . | CAIRKTGTRPSEQFF | TGTGCCATCAGAAAGACCGGGACTAGGCCCTCTGAGCAGTTCTTC
TRBD1 | TRBJ1-1 | TRBV7-9 | . | CASSLGQGNTEAFF | TGTGCCAGCAGCTTGGGACAGGGAAACACTGAAGCTTTCTTT
TRBD1 | TRBJ1-6 | TRBV7-9 | . | CASSTDRLASYNSPLHF | TGTGCCAGCAGCACGGACAGGCTCGCATCCTATAATTCACCCCTCCACTTT
. | TRBJ1-2 | TRBV9 | . | CASSAQQANYGYTF | TGTGCCAGCAGCGCCCAACAGGCTAACTATGGCTACACCTTC
TRBD2 | TRBJ2-3 | TRBV14 | . | CASSLTKREGRIDTQYF | TGTGCCAGCAGCCTCACCAAGCGGGAGGGCCGTATAGATACGCAGTATTTT
TRBD1 | TRBJ1-1 | TRBV29-1 | few | CSVEQGATEAFF | TGCAGCGTTGAACAGGGGGCCACTGAAGCTTTCTTT
TRBD2 | TRBJ2-3 | TRBV5-3 | . | CARIGGRDTDTQYF | TGTGCCAGAATCGGCGGGAGAGACACAGATACGCAGTATTTT
TRBD1 | TRBJ1-1 | TRBV29-1 | . | CSVPGGTEAFF | TGCAGCGTCCCAGGGGGCACTGAAGCTTTCTTT
TRBD2 | TRBJ2-3 | TRBV5-1 | . | CASSHSGSVVDTQYF | TGCGCCAGCAGCCATAGCGGGAGCGTGGTAGATACGCAGTATTTT
TRBD2 | TRBJ2-5 | TRBV7-3 | . | CASSSGLAGGRETQYF | TGTGCCAGCAGCTCAGGACTAGCGGGAGGACGGGAGACCCAGTACTTC
. | TRBJ2-3 | TRBV4-3 | . | CASSQESVSRPGPDTQYF | TGCGCCAGCAGCCAAGAATCGGTTTCCAGGCCAGGGCCAGATACGCAGTATTTT
TRBD2 | TRBJ2-2 | TRBV4-3 | . | CASSQGLAGEDTGELFF | TGCGCCAGCAGCCAAGGACTAGCGGGAGAGGACACCGGGGAGCTGTTTTTT
. | TRBJ1-1 | TRBV27 | . | CASSQDGYTEAFF | TGTGCCAGCAGTCAGGATGGGTACACTGAAGCTTTCTTT
TRBD2 | TRBJ2-2 | TRBV30 | . | CAGTSGNTGTGELFF | TGTGCCGGGACTAGCGGGAACACGGGCACCGGGGAGCTGTTTTTT